This T cell receptor (beta chain) was retrieved from a study of early T cells in non-severe SARS-CoV-2 infection (dated by TCRdb to the early 2020s). For the wider study: Bulk RNA from unsorted whole blood was used for TCR sequencing, so alpha and beta chains could not be paired. Results the study describes overall, beyond this receptor: VDJdb matching was skewed toward anti-spike CD8 responses, so virus-specific expansions were likely underestimated and private and CD4 specificities were missed.

The library was built by means of 5' RACE. The sequencing machine was a NextSeq 500. The TCR library protocol attached unique molecular identifiers to individual cDNA molecules to correct for sequencing error and PCR bias. Both TCR alpha and beta chains were sequenced, and tight co-correlation was observed between alpha and beta sequence abundances in each sample. The published analysis was carried out like this. V gene, J gene and CDR3 annotation of TCR sequences was performed with Decombinator V4. TCRs were defined as expanded if a significant change between any two time points was detected under a Poisson model with p below 0.0001. TCR abundances were normalised to the total number of TCRs sequenced per sample and expressed as counts per million. A search of VDJdb, accessed on 1 November 2021, was run for TCRs annotated to CMV, EBV and SARS-CoV-2, with TCRs annotated for multiple antigens excluded. TCRdb reprocessing: public reads trimmed at Q25 with fastp, clones called with MiXCR, in-frame beta chains kept. Identical CDR3 proteins give one entry, which carries the most common genes and DNA. For this entry, the V and J calls and clone size follow TCRdb and not the study's own pipeline. This sample lists about 21,000 distinct CDR3 sequences; around 4.6% were detected once. The ten most abundant clones make up roughly 15% of the sample.

The study was a case-control design nested within a healthcare worker cohort in London, UK, with weekly nasopharyngeal swab PCR tests and blood sampling. Healthcare workers were recruited during the week of the UK lockdown, between 23 and 31 March 2020, and followed weekly for up to 16 weeks. This clonotype was recorded a few times. Which antigen it targets is not known. Base qualities are not provided; no much larger clone lies one nucleotide away. The receptor was derived from an adult who was a healthcare worker with PCR-confirmed SARS-CoV-2 infection or an uninfected control (not recorded which). Sequenced material: whole blood.

In nucleotides, the sequence is TGCGCCAGCAGCCAAGATCCCGGGGCACTCCCCATGAACACTGAAGCTTTCTTT. This sequence encodes CASSQDPGALPMNTEAFF. The rearrangement joined TRBV4-1 to TRBJ1-1; the D region possibly corresponds to TRBD1 (5 bases align). The CDR3 has 18 amino acids, counting the end cysteine and phenylalanine. The kept DNA is CDR3 alone, 54 bases in frame from the first base. CDR1 MGHRA and CDR2 YSYEKL were looked up in the germline V gene. V drops 0 bases and J drops 0 bases, leaving 17 bases in between.